This T cell receptor beta chain was profiled in a study of graft-versus-host responses after intestinal transplantation. The table came from immunoSEQ multiplex PCR; TCRdb's copy has only in-frame clones and leaves some out. The data show fewer than 85,000 clones, about 94% seen once. In this sample, this clone turned up once. Its antigen is as yet unknown. Study findings and constraints: GvH clones were found in recipient marrow; some appeared first in ileum or blood.

Trimming left V 7 bases short and J 4 bases short, with 11 bases between. Germline loops: CDR1 MNHNS, CDR2 SASEGT. CDR3 size: 12 residues. This specimen consisted of unstimulated CD8+ T cells sorted from spleen or lymph node cells, obtained before intestinal transplant. The TCR sequence derives from a human donor who received an intestinal transplant. The chain links TRBV6-1 to TRBJ2-7; D is unresolved. The CDR3 sequence is CASTKWLYEQYF. CDR3 bases: TGTGCCAGCACGAAGTGGCTGTACGAGCAGTACTTC.